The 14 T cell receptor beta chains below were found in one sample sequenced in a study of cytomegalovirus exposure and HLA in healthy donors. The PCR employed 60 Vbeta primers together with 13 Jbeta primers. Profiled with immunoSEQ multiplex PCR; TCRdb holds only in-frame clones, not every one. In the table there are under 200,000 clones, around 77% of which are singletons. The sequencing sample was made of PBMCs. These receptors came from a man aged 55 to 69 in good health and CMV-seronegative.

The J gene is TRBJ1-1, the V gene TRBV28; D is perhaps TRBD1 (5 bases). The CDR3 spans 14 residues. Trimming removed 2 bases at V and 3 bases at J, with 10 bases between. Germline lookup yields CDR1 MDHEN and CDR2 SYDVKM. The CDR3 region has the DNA TGTGCCAGCAGTTTACAGGGATTGCACACTGAAGCTTTCTTT. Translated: CASSLQGLHTEAFF.

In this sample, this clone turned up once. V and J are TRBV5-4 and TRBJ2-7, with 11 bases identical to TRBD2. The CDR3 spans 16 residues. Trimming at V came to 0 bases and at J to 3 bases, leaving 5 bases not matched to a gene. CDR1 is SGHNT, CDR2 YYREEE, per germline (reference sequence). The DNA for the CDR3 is TGTGCCAGCAGCTTGGCCGGAGGGACTAGCGGCTACGAGCAGTACTTC. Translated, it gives CASSLAGGTSGYEQYF.

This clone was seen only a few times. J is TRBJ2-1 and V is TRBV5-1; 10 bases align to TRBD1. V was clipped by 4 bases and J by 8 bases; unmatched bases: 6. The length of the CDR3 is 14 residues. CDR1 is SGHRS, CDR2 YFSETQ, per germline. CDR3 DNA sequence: TGCGCCAGCAGCCTACGGACAGGGGGTCATGAGCAGTTCTTC. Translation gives CASSLRTGGHEQFF.

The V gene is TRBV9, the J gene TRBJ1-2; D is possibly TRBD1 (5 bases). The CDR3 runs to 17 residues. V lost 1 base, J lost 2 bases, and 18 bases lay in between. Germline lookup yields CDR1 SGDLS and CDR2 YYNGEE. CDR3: CASSVRGGEGVNYGYTF. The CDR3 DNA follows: TGTGCCAGCAGCGTAAGGGGAGGAGAAGGGGTCAACTATGGCTACACCTTC. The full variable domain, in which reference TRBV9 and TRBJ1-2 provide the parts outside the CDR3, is DSGVTQTPKHLITATGQRVTLRCSPRSGDLSVYWYQQSLDQGLQFLIQYYNGEERAKGNILERFSAQQFPDLHSELNLSSLELGDSALYFCASSVRGGEGVNYGYTFGSGTRLTVV.

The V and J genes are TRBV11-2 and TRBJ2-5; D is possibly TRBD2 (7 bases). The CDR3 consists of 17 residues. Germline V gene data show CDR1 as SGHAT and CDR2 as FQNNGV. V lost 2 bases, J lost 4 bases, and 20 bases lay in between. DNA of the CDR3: TGTGCCAGCAGCTTATTGGGGGGGGCAGGACGGTTAGAGACCCAGTACTTC. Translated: CASSLLGGAGRLETQYF.

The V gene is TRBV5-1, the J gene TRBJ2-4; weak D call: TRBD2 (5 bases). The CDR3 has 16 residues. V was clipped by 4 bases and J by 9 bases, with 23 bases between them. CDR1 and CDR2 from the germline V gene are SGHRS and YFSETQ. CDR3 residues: CASSTRSGEPFTIQYF. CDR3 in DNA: TGCGCCAGCAGCACTCGATCCGGGGAACCTTTTACCATTCAGTACTTC.

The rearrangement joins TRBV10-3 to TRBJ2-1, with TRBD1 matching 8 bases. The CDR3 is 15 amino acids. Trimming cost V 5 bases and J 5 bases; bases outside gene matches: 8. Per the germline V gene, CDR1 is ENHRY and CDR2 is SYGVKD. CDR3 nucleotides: TGTGCCATCAGTCCGAGACAGGGGCCTAACAATGAGCAGTTCTTC. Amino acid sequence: CAISPRQGPNNEQFF.

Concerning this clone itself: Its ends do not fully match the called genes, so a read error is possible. Here the CDR3 reads CASSLLQGATGELFF. The CDR3 nucleotides are TGTGCTAGCAGCCTCCTACAGGGAGCGACCGGGGAGCTGTTTTTT. The V and J genes are TRBV7-7 and TRBJ2-2; tentatively, D is TRBD1 (6 bases). Per the germline V gene, CDR1 is SSHAT and CDR2 is FNYEAQ (reference sequence). This CDR3 has 15 amino acids.

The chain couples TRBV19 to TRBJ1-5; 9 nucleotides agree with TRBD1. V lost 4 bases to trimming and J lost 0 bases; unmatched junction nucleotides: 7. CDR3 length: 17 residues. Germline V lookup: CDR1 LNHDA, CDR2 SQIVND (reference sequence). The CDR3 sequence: CASSTKTGGVSNQPQHF. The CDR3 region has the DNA TGTGCCAGTAGTACCAAAACAGGGGGCGTTAGCAATCAGCCCCAGCATTTT.

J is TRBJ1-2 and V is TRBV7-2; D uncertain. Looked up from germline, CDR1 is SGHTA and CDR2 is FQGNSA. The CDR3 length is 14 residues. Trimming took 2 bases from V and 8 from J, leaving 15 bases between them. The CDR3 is CASSLTPAPYGYTF. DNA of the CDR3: TGTGCCAGCAGCTTAACCCCCGCCCCCTACGGCTACACCTTC. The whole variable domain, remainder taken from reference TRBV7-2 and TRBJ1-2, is GAGVSQSPSNKVTEKGKDVELRCDPISGHTALYWYRQSLGQGLEFLIYFQGNSAPDKSGLPSDRFSAERTGGSVSTLTIQRTQQEDSAVYLCASSLTPAPYGYTFGSGTRLTVV.

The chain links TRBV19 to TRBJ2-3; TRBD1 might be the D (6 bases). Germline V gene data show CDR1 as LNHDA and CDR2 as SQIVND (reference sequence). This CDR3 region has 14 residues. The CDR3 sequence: CAAAAGDNGDTQYF. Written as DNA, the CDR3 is TGTGCTGCTGCGGCAGGGGATAATGGAGATACGCAGTATTTT.

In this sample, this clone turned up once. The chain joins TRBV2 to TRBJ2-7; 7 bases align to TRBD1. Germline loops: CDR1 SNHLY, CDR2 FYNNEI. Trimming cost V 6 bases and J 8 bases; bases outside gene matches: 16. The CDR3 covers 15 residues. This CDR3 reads CASRAGTGVVGKQYF. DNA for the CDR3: TGTGCCAGCAGGGCCGGTACAGGGGTGGTTGGGAAGCAGTACTTC. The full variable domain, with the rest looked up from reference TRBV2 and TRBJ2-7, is EPEVTQTPSHQVTQMGQEVILRCVPISNHLYFYWYRQILGQKVEFLVSFYNNEISEKSEIFDDQFSVERPDGSNFTLKIRSTKLEDSAMYFCASRAGTGVVGKQYFGPGTRLTVT.

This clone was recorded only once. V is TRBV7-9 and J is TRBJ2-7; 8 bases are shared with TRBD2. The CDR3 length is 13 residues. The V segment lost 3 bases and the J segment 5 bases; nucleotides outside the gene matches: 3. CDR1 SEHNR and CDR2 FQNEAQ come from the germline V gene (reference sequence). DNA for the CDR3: TGTGCCAGCAGCTTCGGGGGGGAGGACGAGCAGTACTTC. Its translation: CASSFGGEDEQYF.

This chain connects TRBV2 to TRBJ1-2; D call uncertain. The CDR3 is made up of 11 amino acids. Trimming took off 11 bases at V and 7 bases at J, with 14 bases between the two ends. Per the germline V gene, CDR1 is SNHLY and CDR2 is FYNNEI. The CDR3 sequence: CALAREGGYTF. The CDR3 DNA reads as TGTGCCCTAGCCCGGGAGGGTGGCTACACCTTC.